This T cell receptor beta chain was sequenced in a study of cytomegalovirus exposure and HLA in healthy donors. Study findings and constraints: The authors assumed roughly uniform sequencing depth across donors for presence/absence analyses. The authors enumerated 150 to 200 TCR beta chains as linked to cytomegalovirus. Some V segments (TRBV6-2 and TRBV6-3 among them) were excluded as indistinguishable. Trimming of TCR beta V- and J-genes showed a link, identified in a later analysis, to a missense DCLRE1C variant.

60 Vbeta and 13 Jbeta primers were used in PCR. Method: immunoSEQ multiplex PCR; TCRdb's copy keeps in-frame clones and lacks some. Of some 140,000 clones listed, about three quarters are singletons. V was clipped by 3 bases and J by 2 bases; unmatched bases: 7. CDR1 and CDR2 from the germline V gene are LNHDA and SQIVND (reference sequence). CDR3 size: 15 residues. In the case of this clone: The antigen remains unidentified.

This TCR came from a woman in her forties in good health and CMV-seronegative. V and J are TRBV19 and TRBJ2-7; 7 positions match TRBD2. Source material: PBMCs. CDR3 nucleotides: TGTGCCAGTAGTATTGGGGGGGGTGTAGCCTACGAGCAGTACTTC. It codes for CASSIGGGVAYEQYF.